These 30 T cell receptor beta chains came from one sample sequenced in a study of shared clonotypes between healthy human individuals. Sequencing used immunoSEQ multiplex PCR; TCRdb keeps in-frame clones, though not all of them. The table shows some 490,000 clones, with about 85% occurring only once. The sample consisted of PBMCs. The receptors here all came from a woman in her thirties or forties in good health. Some clones in this sample may be carry-over from other donors' samples.

The J gene is TRBJ2-7, the V gene TRBV4-3, with 7 bases lining up with TRBD1. Per the germline V gene, CDR1 is LGHNA and CDR2 is YSLEER. The CDR3 covers 15 residues. The trim removed 4 bases at V and 0 bases at J, leaving 6 bases unmatched. The CDR3 sequence is CASSRDRASSYEQYF. The CDR3 DNA reads as TGCGCCAGCAGCCGTGACAGGGCGAGCTCCTACGAGCAGTACTTC.

This clone has just one count. A read error is likely here: a far larger clone is one base away. V gene TRBV30 combines with J gene TRBJ1-1, with D perhaps TRBD1 (6 bases). This CDR3 region has 13 residues. Germline V gene lookup returns CDR1 GTSNPN and CDR2 SVGIG (reference sequence). Trimming took off 3 bases at V and 3 bases at J, with 11 bases between the two ends. The CDR3 DNA reads as TGTGCCTGGAGCGACAGGACCTACACTGAAGCTTTCTTT. The encoded protein is CAWSDRTYTEAFF.

This chain uses TRBV18 with TRBJ1-2; D not resolved. Germline-derived CDR1 and CDR2 are KGHSH and LQKENI. CDR3 size: 13 residues. Trimming removed 3 bases at V and 6 bases at J, with 11 bases between. The CDR3 region has the DNA TGTGCCAGCTCACCGGGCGGGCAAAATGGCTACACCTTC. Protein: CASSPGGQNGYTF.

The chain combines TRBV2 with TRBJ2-2; the D call may be TRBD1 or TRBD2 (6 bases each). Germline loops: CDR1 SNHLY, CDR2 FYNNEI. There are 13 residues in the CDR3. The ends were cut back, 0 bases at V and 13 bases at J, with 12 bases in the middle. The CDR3 here is CASSEAPGAGLFF. CDR3 DNA: TGTGCCAGCAGTGAAGCGCCGGGGGCCGGGCTGTTTTTT.

This clone was observed once. The sample contains more than one DNA sequence encoding this CDR3. The chain couples TRBV7-6 to TRBJ2-5; D is uncertain. This CDR3 has 11 amino acids. Germline CDR1 is SGHVS and CDR2 is FNYEAQ. The V gene lost 4 bases and the J gene lost 1 base, with 1 base spanning the gap. The CDR3 sequence is CASSSQETQYF. CDR3 bases: TGTGCCAGCAGCTCCCAAGAGACCCAGTACTTC. Using reference TRBV7-6 and TRBJ2-5 for the parts outside the CDR3, the full variable domain is GAGVSQSPRYKVTKRGQDVALRCDPISGHVSLYWYRQALGQGPEFLTYFNYEAQQDKSGLPNDRFSAERPEGSISTLTIQRTEQRDSAMYRCASSSQETQYFGPGTRLLVL.

The rearrangement links TRBV7-3 to TRBJ2-1; 8 positions match TRBD2. Germline lookup yields CDR1 SGHTA and CDR2 FQGTGA. The CDR3 loop spans 15 amino acids. Trimming at V came to 4 bases and at J to 6 bases, leaving 8 bases not matched to a gene. The CDR3 protein is CASSSQAGEFNEQFF. CDR3 bases: TGTGCCAGCAGCTCCCAAGCGGGAGAGTTCAATGAGCAGTTCTTC.

This chain joins TRBV18 and TRBJ2-1; D remains unclear. V gave up 1 base and J gave up 6 bases, with 13 bases separating them. The CDR3 contains 15 residues. Germline V gene data show CDR1 as KGHSH and CDR2 as LQKENI. The CDR3 sequence is CASSPQSSWFNEQFF. DNA of the CDR3: TGTGCCAGCTCACCACAATCTTCCTGGTTCAATGAGCAGTTCTTC.

The genes are TRBV19 and TRBJ1-5; a weak D match, TRBD1 (6 bases). Germline V gene data show CDR1 as LNHDA and CDR2 as SQIVND (reference sequence). CDR3 length: 13 residues. Trimming pared 4 bases from V and 7 bases from J, leaving 11 bases between. The CDR3 DNA reads as TGTGCCAGTAGTACAGGGGAGGGACAGCCCCAGCATTTT. Protein sequence: CASSTGEGQPQHF.

Here the CDR3 reads CASSAPRDSATNEKLFF. CDR3 coding DNA: TGCGCCAGCAGTGCACCCCGGGACAGTGCAACTAATGAAAAACTGTTTTTT. The chain employs TRBV10-2 and TRBJ1-4; 7 positions agree with TRBD1. Unmatched junction bases numbered 8, after V lost 4 bases and J lost 0 bases. Germline values: CDR1 WSHSY, CDR2 SAAADI. The CDR3 loop spans 17 amino acids.

The rearrangement links TRBV7-8 to TRBJ2-1; 8 bases are shared with TRBD2. The CDR3 is 17 amino acids. The V gene end was trimmed by 0 bases and the J gene end by 10 bases; junction bases not matched to a gene: 14. The germline CDR1 and CDR2 sequences are SGHVS and FQNEAQ. DNA for the CDR3: TGTGCCAGCAGCTTAGCGCAGACGGGACTAGTTACGAGAGAGCAGTTCTTC. Translating it yields CASSLAQTGLVTREQFF.

The chain carries TRBV9 and TRBJ2-1; 7 bases align to TRBD1. CDR3 size: 14 residues. Trimming cost V 0 bases and J 5 bases; bases outside gene matches: 2. Germline CDR1 and CDR2: SGDLS and YYNGEE. The CDR3: CASSVGGQNNEQFF. For the CDR3, the DNA is TGTGCCAGCAGCGTAGGGGGACAGAACAATGAGCAGTTCTTC.

This clone was seen more than once but under ten times. Other DNA sequences in this specimen translate into the identical CDR3. V gene TRBV5-1 combines with J gene TRBJ1-2; D not resolved. Trimming shortened V by 0 bases and J by 0 bases, and 6 bases separated the two germline ends. Germline V gene data show CDR1 as SGHRS and CDR2 as YFSETQ. This CDR3 spans 14 amino acids. The CDR3 sequence: CASSLETPNYGYTF. CDR3 DNA: TGCGCCAGCAGCTTGGAGACACCTAACTATGGCTACACCTTC.

This clone was seen a few times. The chain combines TRBV5-6 with TRBJ2-2, with D hard to call. Germline CDR1 is SGHDT and CDR2 is YYEEEE. The V end lost 0 bases, the J end lost 6 bases, and 12 bases lay between the germline ends. This CDR3 is 15 amino acids long. The DNA of the CDR3 is TGTGCCAGCAGCTTGGTGGACCGCGACGCCGGGGAGCTGTTTTTT. Its translation is CASSLVDRDAGELFF.

This clone appeared once. A far larger clone is one base from this, pointing to a likely read error. The chain couples TRBV2 to TRBJ2-5; D call uncertain. V dropped 6 bases and J dropped 5 bases, with 10 bases sitting between them. Germline V CDR1 and CDR2: SNHLY, FYNNEI. The length of the CDR3 is 12 residues. CDR3: CASRKEWETQYF. The CDR3 region has the DNA TGTGCCAGCAGGAAGGAGTGGGAGACCCAGTACTTC.

The chain employs TRBV29-1 and TRBJ1-1; TRBD1 might be the D (5 bases). The CDR3 consists of 11 residues. V was cut by 7 bases and J by 6 bases, with 12 bases left in between. Germline CDR1 SQVTM, CDR2 ANQGSEA. CDR3 coding DNA: TGCAGCGCCGAGGGAGGGGCTGAAGCTTTCTTT. Protein sequence: CSAEGGAEAFF.

The V and J genes are TRBV5-8 and TRBJ2-5; D tentatively fits TRBD1 or TRBD2 (5 bases each). With 2 bases removed from V and 9 bases from J, the gap between germline ends came to 14 bases. Per the germline V gene, CDR1 is SGHTS and CDR2 is YDEGEE. The CDR3 is made up of 13 amino acids. As DNA, the CDR3 is TGTGCCAGCAGCTTCGGGGCGGAGAGGGCCCAGTACTTC. Encoded protein: CASSFGAERAQYF.

The chain recombines TRBV16 with TRBJ1-5; tentatively, D is TRBD1 (6 bases). The CDR3 has 16 residues. Trimming pared 4 bases from V and 4 bases from J, leaving 17 bases between. Per the germline V gene, CDR1 is KGHSY and CDR2 is FQNENV. Here the CDR3 reads CASSLRDERGNQPQHF. The CDR3 DNA reads TGTGCCAGCAGCCTGCGGGACGAAAGGGGGAATCAGCCCCAGCATTTT.

This chain uses TRBV6-5 with TRBJ2-2, with D possibly being TRBD1 (5 bases). Trimming removed 1 base at V and 4 bases at J, with 7 bases between. CDR1 and CDR2 (germline): MNHEY, SVGAGI. The CDR3 is made up of 14 amino acids. The CDR3 DNA reads TGTGCCAGCAGTTACTTGGGGCGCACCGGGGAGCTGTTTTTT. Its protein is CASSYLGRTGELFF.

This chain uses TRBV29-1 with TRBJ1-1, with a tentative D call TRBD1 (6 bases). V was trimmed by 6 bases and J by 6 bases, leaving 17 bases between them. Germline assignment: CDR1 SQVTM and CDR2 ANQGSEA. The CDR3 totals 13 residues. CDR3: CSVKAGGGSEAFF. DNA for the CDR3: TGCAGCGTCAAGGCTGGGGGGGGCTCTGAAGCTTTCTTT.

The rearrangement uses TRBV18 and TRBJ2-5, with a possible D match to TRBD2 (5 bases). V gave up 3 bases and J gave up 5 bases, with 13 bases separating them. The germline gives CDR1 KGHSH, CDR2 LQKENI. The CDR3 consists of 14 residues. CDR3 residues: CASSPVGDGETQYF. The CDR3 DNA sequence: TGTGCCAGCTCACCGGTGGGAGACGGGGAGACCCAGTACTTC.

This clone was recorded once. This chain connects TRBV27 to TRBJ2-2, with TRBD1 as a possible D gene (5 bases). Trimming removed 6 bases from V and 0 bases from J, with 20 bases in between. Per the germline V gene, CDR1 is MNHEY and CDR2 is SMNVEV (reference sequence). CDR3 length equals 18 residues. CDR3 sequence reads: CASSRRRGDSTNTGELFF. The CDR3 bases are TGTGCCAGCAGCCGAAGACGAGGAGACAGTACGAACACCGGGGAGCTGTTTTTT.

This clone was seen a handful of times. Given a far larger clone just one base away, this is likely a sequencing read error. This chain links TRBV29-1 with TRBJ1-1; D unclear. V lost 2 bases to trimming and J lost 4 bases, with 8 bases between them. This CDR3 comprises 12 residues. Germline-derived CDR1 and CDR2 are SQVTM and ANQGSEA. CDR3 DNA: TGCAGCGTTGAACTGGTCAGCACTGAAGCTTTCTTT. Translated, it gives CSVELVSTEAFF.

Notes on this clone: Distinct nucleotide sequences in the sample also encode this CDR3. This chain uses TRBV19 with TRBJ1-5; D call uncertain. The germline gives CDR1 LNHDA, CDR2 SQIVND (reference sequence). This CDR3 comprises 14 residues. Trimming pared 4 bases from V and 0 bases from J, leaving 7 bases between. The CDR3 loop is CASSTTGSNQPQHF. The CDR3 region has the DNA TGTGCCAGTAGTACCACCGGTAGCAATCAGCCCCAGCATTTT.

The V gene is TRBV30, the J gene TRBJ2-3; tentatively, D is TRBD2 (6 bases). V was clipped by 0 bases and J by 5 bases, with 12 bases between them. The CDR3 consists of 14 residues. Germline V gene lookup returns CDR1 GTSNPN and CDR2 SVGIG (reference sequence). CDR3 amino acids: CAWSVQAGLDTQYF. CDR3 bases: TGTGCCTGGAGTGTACAAGCGGGTTTAGATACGCAGTATTTT.

CDR3: CASSWQTGLANYGYTF. Here the CDR3 DNA reads TGTGCCAGCAGCTGGCAGACAGGGCTAGCTAACTATGGCTACACCTTC. The chain couples TRBV5-8 to TRBJ1-2; TRBD1 matches 7 bases. The CDR3 has 16 amino acids. The V gene's germline CDR1 is SGHTS and CDR2 YDEGEE. Trimming removed 3 bases from V and 0 bases from J; junction bases left unmatched: 8.

On this clone itself: A read error is possible here, since a much larger clone lies one base away. The same CDR3 can be traced to other DNA sequences in this sample. The chain is built from TRBV2 and TRBJ2-1; D gene unclear. This CDR3 is 13 amino acids long. Germline values: CDR1 SNHLY, CDR2 FYNNEI. The CDR3 DNA reads TGTGCTAGCAGTGAAGGGCCCTACAATGAGCAGTTCTTC. Protein sequence: CASSEGPYNEQFF.

To note about this clone: This sample includes further DNA sequences coding for the same CDR3. The chain joins TRBV18 to TRBJ2-5; D might be TRBD2 (5 bases). This CDR3 is 14 amino acids long. Trimming took off 0 bases at V and 2 bases at J, with 7 bases between the two ends. Germline V lookup: CDR1 KGHSH, CDR2 LQKENI. CDR3 coding DNA: TGTGCCAGCTCACCACCCGGGATACAAGAGACCCAGTACTTC. Translation: CASSPPGIQETQYF.

The chain employs TRBV14 and TRBJ2-5; unclear D gene. CDR1 is SGHDN, CDR2 FVKESK, per germline. The CDR3 covers 11 residues. V lost 3 bases, J lost 5 bases, and 4 bases lay in between. CDR3 sequence reads: CASSQAETQYF. The CDR3 DNA sequence: TGTGCCAGCAGCCAGGCGGAGACCCAGTACTTC. The full variable domain, its missing parts supplied by reference TRBV14 and TRBJ2-5, is EAGVTQFPSHSVIEKGQTVTLRCDPISGHDNLYWYRRVMGKEIKFLLHFVKESKQDESGMPNNRFLAERTGGTYSTLKVQPAELEDSGVYFCASSQAETQYFGPGTRLLVL.

This chain connects TRBV2 to TRBJ2-7, with 10 nucleotides matching TRBD1. The trim removed 7 bases at V and 8 bases at J, leaving 14 bases unmatched. CDR1 and CDR2 (germline): SNHLY, FYNNEI. The CDR3 has 15 amino acids. DNA of the CDR3: TGTGCCAGCAACCTCAACCCGGGACAGGGGATCCAGCAGTACTTC. This codes for CASNLNPGQGIQQYF.

This rearrangement joins TRBV10-2 to TRBJ2-3; no clear D. V lost 7 bases and J lost 2, with 4 bases in between. The CDR3 contains 11 residues. From germline, CDR1 is WSHSY and CDR2 SAAADI. The CDR3 nucleotides read TGCGCCAGCACTTACACAGATACGCAGTATTTT. This gives the protein CASTYTDTQYF.